The rows below give T cell receptor beta chains drawn from one sample of a study of CD8 T cells in ankylosing spondylitis. TCRdb processed the 5' RACE reads anew with MiXCR; each CDR3 protein has one entry. The sample consists of fewer than 750,000 distinct CDR3 sequences, roughly 20% of them appearing once. Sequencing used blood, either unsorted or a sorted T cell fraction (not recorded which). The receptors shown here come from a male donor with ankylosing spondylitis. CDR3s include the opening cysteine and the closing phenylalanine or tryptophan. D genes are given only for firm matches. Clone size is stated in some rows and not others, as once, few, many or a class when expanded.

clone_size j_call v_call d_call cdr3_nt cdr3_aa
NA TRBJ2-2 TRBV4-1 NA TGCGCCAGCATGGGGCGTCCCGGGGAGCTGTTTTTT CASMGRPGELFF
few TRBJ2-3 TRBV15 NA TGTGCCACCAGCAGCCTAAGCGGGAGCACAGATACGCAGTATTTT CATSSLSGSTDTQYF
NA TRBJ2-3 TRBV20-1 TRBD2 TGCAGTGCCGGACTAGCGGGAGGGCCAGATACGCAGTATTTT CSAGLAGGPDTQYF
many TRBJ2-7 TRBV29-1 TRBD2 TGCAGCGTTGAAGAGTTACTAGCGGGAGGCTACGAGCAGTACTTC CSVEELLAGGYEQYF
NA TRBJ2-5 TRBV7-6 NA TGTGCCAGCAGTTATGGTTACCAAGAGACCCAGTACTTC CASSYGYQETQYF
NA TRBJ2-1 TRBV12-3/TRBV12-4 NA TGTGCCAGCAGTTCCGGCCCCCCGGGTGACTTC CASSSGPPGDF
NA TRBJ2-1 TRBV11-2 TRBD2 TGTGCCAGCAGCTTAGTGTCACGGGAGGGTGATGAGCAGTTCTTC CASSLVSREGDEQFF
NA TRBJ1-2 TRBV7-8 TRBD1 TGTGCCAGCAGCCCCGGGACAGTATTGGGCTACACCTTC CASSPGTVLGYTF
NA TRBJ2-7 TRBV6-1 TRBD1 TGTGCCAGCAGTGCCCGCCGGGACAGGGATTTC CASSARRDRDF
NA TRBJ2-7 TRBV27 NA TGTGCCAGCAGTCAAAACCAACCTTACTACGAGCAGTACTTC CASSQNQPYYEQYF
NA TRBJ2-7 TRBV20-1 TRBD1 TGCAGTGCTAGGGCGCCCCGGGACAGGGGCCTGATATCCGCTTACGAGCAGTACTTC CSARAPRDRGLISAYEQYF
NA TRBJ2-5 TRBV10-3 NA TGTGCCATCAGTGACACGCTAGATGATCGGGAGACCCAGTACTTC CAISDTLDDRETQYF